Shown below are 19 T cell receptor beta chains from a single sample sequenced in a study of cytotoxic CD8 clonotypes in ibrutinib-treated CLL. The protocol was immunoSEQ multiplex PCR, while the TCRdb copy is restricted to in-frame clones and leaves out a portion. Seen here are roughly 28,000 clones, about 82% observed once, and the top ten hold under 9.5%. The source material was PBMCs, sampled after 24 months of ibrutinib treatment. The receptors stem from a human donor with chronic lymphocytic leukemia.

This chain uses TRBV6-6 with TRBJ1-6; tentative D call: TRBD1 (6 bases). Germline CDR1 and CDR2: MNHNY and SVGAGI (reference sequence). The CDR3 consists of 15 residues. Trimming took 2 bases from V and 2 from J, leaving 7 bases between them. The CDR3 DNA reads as TGTGCCAGCAGTTACCGGACAGCCTATAATTCACCCCTCCACTTT. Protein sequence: CASSYRTAYNSPLHF.

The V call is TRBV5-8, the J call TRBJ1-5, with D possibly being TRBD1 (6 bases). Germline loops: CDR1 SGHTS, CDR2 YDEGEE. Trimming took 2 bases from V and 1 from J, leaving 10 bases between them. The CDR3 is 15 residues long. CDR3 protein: CASSLQGISNQPQHF. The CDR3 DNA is TGTGCCAGCAGCTTACAGGGAATCAGCAATCAGCCCCAGCATTTT.

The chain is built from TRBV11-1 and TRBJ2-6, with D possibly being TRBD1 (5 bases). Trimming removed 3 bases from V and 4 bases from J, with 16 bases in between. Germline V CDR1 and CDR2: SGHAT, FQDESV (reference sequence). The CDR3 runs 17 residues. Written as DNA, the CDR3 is TGTGCCAGCAGCTTCGAGACAGCCGGGTGGGGGGCCAACGTCCTGACTTTC. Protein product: CASSFETAGWGANVLTF.

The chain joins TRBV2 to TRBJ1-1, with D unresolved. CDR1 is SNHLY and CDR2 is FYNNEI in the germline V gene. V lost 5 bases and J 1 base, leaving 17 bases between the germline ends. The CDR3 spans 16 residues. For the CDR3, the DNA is TGTGCCAGCAGTCCCCCCCTTGTCTTATGGAACACTGAAGCTTTCTTT. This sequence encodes CASSPPLVLWNTEAFF.

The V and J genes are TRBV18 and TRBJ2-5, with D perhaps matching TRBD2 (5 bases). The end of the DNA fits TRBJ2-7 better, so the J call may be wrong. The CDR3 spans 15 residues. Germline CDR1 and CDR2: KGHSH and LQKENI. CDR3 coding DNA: TGTGCCAGCTCACTTAGAGGGTTGGGCTCCTACGAGCAGTACTTC. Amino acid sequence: CASSLRGLGSYEQYF.

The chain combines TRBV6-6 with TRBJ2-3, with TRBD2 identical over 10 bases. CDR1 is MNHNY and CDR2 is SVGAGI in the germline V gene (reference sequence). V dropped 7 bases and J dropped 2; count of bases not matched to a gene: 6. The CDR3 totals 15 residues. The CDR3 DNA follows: TGTGCCAGCACCCGAGCGGGGGGGCACACAGATACGCAGTATTTT. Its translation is CASTRAGGHTDTQYF.

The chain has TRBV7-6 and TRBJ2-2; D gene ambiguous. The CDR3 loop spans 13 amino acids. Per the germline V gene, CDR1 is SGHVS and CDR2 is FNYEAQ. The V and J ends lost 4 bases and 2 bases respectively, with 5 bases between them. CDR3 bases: TGTGCCAGCAGCTGGACCAACACCGGGGAGCTGTTTTTT. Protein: CASSWTNTGELFF.

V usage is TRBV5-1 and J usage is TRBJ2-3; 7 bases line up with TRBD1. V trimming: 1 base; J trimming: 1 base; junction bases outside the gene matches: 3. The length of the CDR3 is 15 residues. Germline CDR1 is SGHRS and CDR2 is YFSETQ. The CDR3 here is CASSLSGTGTDTQYF. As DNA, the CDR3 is TGCGCCAGCAGCTTGAGTGGGACAGGCACAGATACGCAGTATTTT.

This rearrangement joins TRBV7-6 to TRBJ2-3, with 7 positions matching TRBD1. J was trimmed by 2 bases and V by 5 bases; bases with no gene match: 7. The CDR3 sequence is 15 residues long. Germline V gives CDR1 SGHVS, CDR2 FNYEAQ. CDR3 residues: CASSPSGTDTDTQYF. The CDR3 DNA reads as TGTGCCAGCAGCCCGTCCGGGACAGACACAGATACGCAGTATTTT.

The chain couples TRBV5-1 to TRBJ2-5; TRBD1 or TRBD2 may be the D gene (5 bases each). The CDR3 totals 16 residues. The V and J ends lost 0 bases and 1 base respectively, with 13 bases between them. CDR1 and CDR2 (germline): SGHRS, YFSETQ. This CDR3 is CASSLVEGPPQETQYF. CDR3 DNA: TGCGCCAGCAGCTTGGTTGAGGGACCGCCCCAAGAGACCCAGTACTTC. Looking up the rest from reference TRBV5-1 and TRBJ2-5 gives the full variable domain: KAGVTQTPRYLIKTRGQQVTLSCSPISGHRSVSWYQQTPGQGLQFLFEYFSETQRNKGNFPGRFSGRQFSNSRSEMNVSTLELGDSALYLCASSLVEGPPQETQYFGPGTRLLVL.

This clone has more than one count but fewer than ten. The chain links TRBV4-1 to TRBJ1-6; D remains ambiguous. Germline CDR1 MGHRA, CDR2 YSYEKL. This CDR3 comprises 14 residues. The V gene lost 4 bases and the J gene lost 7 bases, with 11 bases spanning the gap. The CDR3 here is CASSLEGTNSPLHF. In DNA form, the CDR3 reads TGCGCCAGCAGCCTAGAAGGTACGAATTCACCCCTCCACTTT.

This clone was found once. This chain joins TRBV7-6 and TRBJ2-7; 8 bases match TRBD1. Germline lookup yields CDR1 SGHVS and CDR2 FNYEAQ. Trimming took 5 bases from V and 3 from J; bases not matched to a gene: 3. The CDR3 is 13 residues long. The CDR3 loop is CASSKDRVYEQYF. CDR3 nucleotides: TGTGCCAGCAGCAAGGACAGGGTCTACGAGCAGTACTTC.

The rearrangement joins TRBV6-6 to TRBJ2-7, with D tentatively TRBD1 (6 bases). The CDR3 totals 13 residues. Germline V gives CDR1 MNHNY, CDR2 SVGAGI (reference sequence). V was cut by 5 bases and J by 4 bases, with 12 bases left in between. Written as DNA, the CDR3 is TGTGCCAGCAGTACAGAGACAGGTTACGAGCAGTACTTC. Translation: CASSTETGYEQYF.

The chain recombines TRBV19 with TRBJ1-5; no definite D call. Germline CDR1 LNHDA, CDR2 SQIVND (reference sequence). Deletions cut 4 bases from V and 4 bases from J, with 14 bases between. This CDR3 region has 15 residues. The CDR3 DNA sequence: TGTGCCAGTAGTAGCGGTCGGCCACTGAATCAGCCCCAGCATTTT. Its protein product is CASSSGRPLNQPQHF.

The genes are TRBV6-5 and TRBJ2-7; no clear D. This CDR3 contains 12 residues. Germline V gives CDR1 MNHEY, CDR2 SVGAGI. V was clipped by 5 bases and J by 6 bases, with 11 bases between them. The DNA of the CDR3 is TGTGCCAGCAGTGATACCCCGGGCGAGCAGTACTTC. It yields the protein CASSDTPGEQYF.

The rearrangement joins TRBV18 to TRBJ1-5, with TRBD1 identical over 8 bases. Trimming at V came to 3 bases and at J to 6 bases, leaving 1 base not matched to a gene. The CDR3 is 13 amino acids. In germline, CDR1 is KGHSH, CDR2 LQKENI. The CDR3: CASSPDRVQPQHF. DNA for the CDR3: TGTGCCAGCTCACCGGACAGGGTTCAGCCCCAGCATTTT.

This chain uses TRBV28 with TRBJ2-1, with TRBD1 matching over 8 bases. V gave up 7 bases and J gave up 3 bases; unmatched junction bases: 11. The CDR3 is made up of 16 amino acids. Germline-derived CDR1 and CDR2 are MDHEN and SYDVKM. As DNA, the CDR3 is TGTGCCAGCACAAGAGAGGAGACAGGGGTCTACAATGAGCAGTTCTTC. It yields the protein CASTREETGVYNEQFF.

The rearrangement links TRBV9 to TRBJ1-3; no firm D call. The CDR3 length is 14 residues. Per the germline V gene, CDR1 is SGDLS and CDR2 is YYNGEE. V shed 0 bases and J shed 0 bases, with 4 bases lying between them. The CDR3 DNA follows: TGTGCCAGCAGCGTAGGCTACTCTGGAAACACCATATATTTT. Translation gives CASSVGYSGNTIYF.

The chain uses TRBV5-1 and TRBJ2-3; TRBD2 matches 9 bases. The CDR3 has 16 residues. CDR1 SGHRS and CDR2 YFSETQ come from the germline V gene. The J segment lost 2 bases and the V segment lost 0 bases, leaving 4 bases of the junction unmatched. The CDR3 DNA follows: TGCGCCAGCAGCTTGGAGCTAGCGGGGATCACAGATACGCAGTATTTT. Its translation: CASSLELAGITDTQYF.